A selection of T cell receptor beta chains follows, all from one sample in a study of blood T cells in healthy people across ages. TCRdb reprocessed the 5' RACE reads with MiXCR, giving one entry per CDR3 protein. The table records roughly 1,300,000 distinct CDR3 sequences, approximately 63% of them present only once. The sequenced sample consisted of blood. The receptors derive from a man between 18 and 35 years old in good health. Each CDR3 is given with its conserved first and last residue. Fields, in order: D gene, J gene, clone size, V gene, CDR3 DNA, CDR3 protein. The D gene is left open where the match is weak. The size field is filled for only some rows; it gives once, few, many or a size class.

d_call: .
j_call: TRBJ1-5
clone_size: few
v_call: TRBV27
cdr3_nt: TGTGCCAGCAGTCCACAGATGGCCCAGCCCCAGCATTTT
cdr3_aa: CASSPQMAQPQHF

d_call: .
j_call: TRBJ2-7
clone_size: .
v_call: TRBV7-2
cdr3_nt: TGTGCCAGCAGCTTCAACAACTCGACTAGTAGGTCGTCGGACGAGCAGTACTTC
cdr3_aa: CASSFNNSTSRSSDEQYF

d_call: TRBD2
j_call: TRBJ2-1
clone_size: .
v_call: TRBV14
cdr3_nt: TGTGCCAGCAGCCCCCGGACTAGCTATGAGCAGTTCTTC
cdr3_aa: CASSPRTSYEQFF

d_call: .
j_call: TRBJ2-3
clone_size: .
v_call: TRBV20-1
cdr3_nt: TGCAGTGCTAGTGCTAACTATCCAGATACGCAGTATTTT
cdr3_aa: CSASANYPDTQYF

d_call: TRBD2
j_call: TRBJ2-1
clone_size: .
v_call: TRBV4-3
cdr3_nt: TGCGCCAGCAGCCACGCAGCGGGGTTCCACAATGAGCAGTTCTTC
cdr3_aa: CASSHAAGFHNEQFF

d_call: TRBD1
j_call: TRBJ2-5
clone_size: .
v_call: TRBV20-1
cdr3_nt: TGCAGTGCCCGGGACAGGGGGGTTCAGACCCAGTACTTC
cdr3_aa: CSARDRGVQTQYF

d_call: TRBD2
j_call: TRBJ2-1
clone_size: many
v_call: TRBV3-1
cdr3_nt: TGTGCCAGCAGCAAATCCGGGACTAGCGGGAGGCCCAGCTCCTACAATGAGCAGTTCTTC
cdr3_aa: CASSKSGTSGRPSSYNEQFF

d_call: .
j_call: TRBJ2-1
clone_size: few
v_call: TRBV7-2
cdr3_nt: TGTGCCAGCAGCTTACAGTCACTCCCGACAGGCGAGCAGTTCTTC
cdr3_aa: CASSLQSLPTGEQFF

d_call: TRBD2
j_call: TRBJ2-5
clone_size: .
v_call: TRBV5-1
cdr3_nt: TGCGCCAGCAGCTTCCTTTTTTTCCTACCGCGACTAGCGGGAGGGCCCAAGACCCAGTACTTC
cdr3_aa: CASSFLFFLPRLAGGPKTQYF

d_call: .
j_call: TRBJ2-6
clone_size: .
v_call: TRBV12-3/TRBV12-4
cdr3_nt: TGTGCCAGCAGCAACTTAGCTGGGGCCAACGTCCTGACTTTC
cdr3_aa: CASSNLAGANVLTF

d_call: TRBD2
j_call: TRBJ2-1
clone_size: few
v_call: TRBV12-3/TRBV12-4
cdr3_nt: TGTGCCAGCAGTTTTTTGGCGGGAGGGCGGTACAATGAGCAGTTCTTC
cdr3_aa: CASSFLAGGRYNEQFF

d_call: .
j_call: TRBJ2-3
clone_size: .
v_call: TRBV20-1
cdr3_nt: TGCAGTGCTCGATACTCTAAGGGAACAGATACGCAGTATTTT
cdr3_aa: CSARYSKGTDTQYF

d_call: TRBD2
j_call: TRBJ2-7
clone_size: .
v_call: TRBV2
cdr3_nt: TGTGCCAGCAGCTGGACTAGCGGAGTCCACGAGCAGTACTTC
cdr3_aa: CASSWTSGVHEQYF

d_call: TRBD1
j_call: TRBJ2-7
clone_size: few
v_call: TRBV29-1
cdr3_nt: TGCAGCATCTTACAGGGGGCAAAAGGCGAGCAGTACTTC
cdr3_aa: CSILQGAKGEQYF

d_call: .
j_call: TRBJ2-5
clone_size: .
v_call: TRBV27
cdr3_nt: TGTGCCAGCACCACTCTGCAGTACTTC
cdr3_aa: CASTTLQYF

d_call: .
j_call: TRBJ1-1
clone_size: .
v_call: TRBV27
cdr3_nt: TGTGCCAGCAGTAGAGGGGGGCTACCTGAAGCTTTCTTT
cdr3_aa: CASSRGGLPEAFF

d_call: TRBD2
j_call: TRBJ2-7
clone_size: .
v_call: TRBV4-1
cdr3_nt: TGCGCCAGCAGCCAAACTAGCGACCTCTACGAGCAGTACTTC
cdr3_aa: CASSQTSDLYEQYF

d_call: TRBD1
j_call: TRBJ1-2
clone_size: .
v_call: TRBV20-1
cdr3_nt: TGCAGGGGGGACAGGGCTAACTATGGCTACACCTTC
cdr3_aa: CRGDRANYGYTF

d_call: .
j_call: TRBJ2-1
clone_size: .
v_call: TRBV7-2
cdr3_nt: TGTGCCAGCAGCCTTCTATATTACAATGAGCAGTTCTTC
cdr3_aa: CASSLLYYNEQFF

d_call: .
j_call: TRBJ2-1
clone_size: .
v_call: TRBV27
cdr3_nt: TGTGCCAGCAGACCGCTTAGCGGCTACAATGAGCAGTTCTTC
cdr3_aa: CASRPLSGYNEQFF

d_call: .
j_call: TRBJ2-5
clone_size: .
v_call: TRBV7-7
cdr3_nt: TGTGCTAGCAGCTTAAGCGGCAGACGAGAGACCCAGTACTTC
cdr3_aa: CASSLSGRRETQYF

d_call: .
j_call: TRBJ1-1
clone_size: .
v_call: TRBV5-1
cdr3_nt: TGCGCCAGCAGCGTGAGAACGGGACTCCTGAACACTGAAGCTTTCTTT
cdr3_aa: CASSVRTGLLNTEAFF